These T cell receptor beta chains were read from a single sample in a study of blood T cell repertoires in COVID-19. Sequenced by immunoSEQ multiplex PCR; TCRdb stores in-frame clones only, minus some. The sample has approximately 170,000 clones, roughly 80% seen once. What was sequenced was PBMCs or T cells enriched from blood (not recorded which). The receptor source for this set is a woman aged 30 to 39 who had recovered from COVID-19. CDR3s include the opening cysteine and the closing phenylalanine or tryptophan.

V: TRBV5-4; J: TRBJ2-7; length: 16; CDR3: CASSLKAGIGSYEQYF
V: TRBV3-1/TRBV3-2; J: TRBJ2-3; length: 17; CDR3: CASSPRTSGGRGDTQYF
V: TRBV18; J: TRBJ2-2; length: 14; CDR3: CASSPGGNPGELFF
V: TRBV28; J: TRBJ2-3; length: 17; CDR3: CASSSPGGLAVTDTQYF
V: TRBV9; J: TRBJ1-3; length: 15; CDR3: CASSGGQGGGNTIYF
V: TRBV5-4; J: TRBJ2-5; length: 16; CDR3: CASSLPALVNQETQYF
V: TRBV3-1/TRBV3-2; J: TRBJ1-6; length: 15; CDR3: CASSRYTGYNSPLHF
V: TRBV28; J: TRBJ2-1; length: 17; CDR3: CASSLWGGQGSDNEQFF
V: TRBV9; J: TRBJ2-7; length: 14; CDR3: CASSVGGTAYEQYF
V: TRBV6-2/TRBV6-3; J: TRBJ2-7; length: 14; CDR3: CASSWVSGTDEQYF
V: TRBV28; J: TRBJ2-7; length: 13; CDR3: CASRETGDNEQYF
V: TRBV7-8; J: TRBJ1-2; length: 17; CDR3: CASSLVTGGPEAGGYTF
V: TRBV28; J: TRBJ2-1; length: 16; CDR3: CASSSSAGPSYNEQFF
V: TRBV19; J: TRBJ1-5; length: 13; CDR3: CASSAGDNQPQHF
V: TRBV28; J: TRBJ1-1; length: 15; CDR3: CASSTPTVGNTEAFF
V: TRBV5-6; J: TRBJ2-5; length: 16; CDR3: CASSLVVLLSQETQYF
V: TRBV10-3; J: TRBJ1-2; length: 12; CDR3: CAIKPEGDGYTF
V: TRBV5-1; J: TRBJ2-1; length: 18; CDR3: CASRFSPTLAGGGNEQFF
V: TRBV15; J: TRBJ2-7; length: 16; CDR3: CATSRDMALRTYEQYF
V: TRBV7-3; J: TRBJ2-5; length: 16; CDR3: CASSYRLAGVRETQYF
V: TRBV3-1/TRBV3-2; J: TRBJ2-3; length: 16; CDR3: CASSQWGGTSTDTQYF
V: TRBV3-1/TRBV3-2; J: TRBJ2-3; length: 16; CDR3: CASSQMAQASTDTQYF
V: TRBV12-3/TRBV12-4; J: TRBJ1-2; length: 13; CDR3: CASSEDRVGGYTF
V: TRBV30; J: TRBJ2-1; length: 15; CDR3: CAWSDSGRAFDEQFF
V: TRBV29-1; J: TRBJ1-2; length: 12; CDR3: CSVDQGPYGYTF
V: TRBV3-1/TRBV3-2; J: TRBJ1-5; length: 12; CDR3: CASSQYDQPQHF
V: TRBV3-1/TRBV3-2; J: TRBJ2-2; length: 14; CDR3: CASSRQGNTGELFF
V: TRBV15; J: TRBJ1-2; length: 16; CDR3: CATSRDVAGSMYGYTF
V: TRBV28; J: TRBJ1-1; length: 15; CDR3: CASSLSSGSYTEAFF
V: TRBV7-2; J: TRBJ2-5; length: 14; CDR3: CASSLASRGETQYF
V: TRBV9; J: TRBJ2-7; length: 14; CDR3: CASSVVGSSYEQYF
V: TRBV5-1; J: TRBJ2-2; length: 13; CDR3: CASSPQNTGELFF
V: TRBV5-1; J: TRBJ2-2; length: 16; CDR3: CASRGLAGSSYGELFF
V: TRBV9; J: TRBJ1-1; length: 15; CDR3: CASSVGGILNTEAFF
V: TRBV30; J: TRBJ1-1; length: 14; CDR3: CAWSSNPVNTEAFF
V: TRBV5-1; J: TRBJ1-2; length: 13; CDR3: CASPSGTGYDYTF
V: TRBV30; J: TRBJ2-7; length: 13; CDR3: CAWTPGQGYEQYF
V: TRBV18; J: TRBJ1-2; length: 15; CDR3: CASSPPQGSNYGYTF
V: TRBV28; J: TRBJ1-5; length: 15; CDR3: CASSLPGQTLGPQHF
V: TRBV9; J: TRBJ2-2; length: 17; CDR3: CASSALTGHLNTGELFF
V: TRBV9; J: TRBJ2-3; length: 16; CDR3: CASSSRRLAGTDTQYF
V: TRBV7-9; J: TRBJ1-2; length: 15; CDR3: CASSLGQGADYGYTF
V: TRBV7-2; J: TRBJ2-5; length: 17; CDR3: CASSSVPPRQGGETQYF
V: TRBV6-5; J: TRBJ2-5; length: 15; CDR3: CASSSARGTRETQYF
V: TRBV7-8; J: TRBJ1-1; length: 14; CDR3: CASNPGRGQTEAFF
V: TRBV7-2; J: TRBJ1-2; length: 14; CDR3: CASTLPGTAYGYTF
V: TRBV7-8; J: TRBJ1-1; length: 16; CDR3: CASSPRQGALNTEAFF
V: TRBV6-5; J: TRBJ2-1; length: 11; CDR3: CASSYRGEQFF
V: TRBV5-4; J: TRBJ1-2; length: 15; CDR3: CASSLPAPGGNGYTF
V: TRBV2; J: TRBJ1-6; length: 16; CDR3: CASSLGDNRDNSPLHF
V: TRBV6-5; J: TRBJ2-1; length: 11; CDR3: CASRELGEQFF
V: TRBV18; J: TRBJ2-5; length: 14; CDR3: CASSLGQGGETQYF
V: TRBV15; J: TRBJ2-5; length: 17; CDR3: CATSRARGLAGEETQYF
V: TRBV28; J: TRBJ1-3; length: 16; CDR3: CASSFSGGQGGNTIYF
V: TRBV5-6; J: TRBJ2-1; length: 17; CDR3: CASSFLAGVRGYNEQFF
V: TRBV7-2; J: TRBJ1-2; length: 12; CDR3: CASSLTENGYTF
V: TRBV2; J: TRBJ1-2; length: 13; CDR3: CASKTTVNYGYTF
V: TRBV28; J: TRBJ1-4; length: 14; CDR3: CASHQRTENEKLFF
V: TRBV5-6; J: TRBJ1-5; length: 16; CDR3: CASSPGQGSSNQPQHF
V: TRBV21-1; J: TRBJ1-3; length: 16; CDR3: CASSSSPSGQGNTIYF